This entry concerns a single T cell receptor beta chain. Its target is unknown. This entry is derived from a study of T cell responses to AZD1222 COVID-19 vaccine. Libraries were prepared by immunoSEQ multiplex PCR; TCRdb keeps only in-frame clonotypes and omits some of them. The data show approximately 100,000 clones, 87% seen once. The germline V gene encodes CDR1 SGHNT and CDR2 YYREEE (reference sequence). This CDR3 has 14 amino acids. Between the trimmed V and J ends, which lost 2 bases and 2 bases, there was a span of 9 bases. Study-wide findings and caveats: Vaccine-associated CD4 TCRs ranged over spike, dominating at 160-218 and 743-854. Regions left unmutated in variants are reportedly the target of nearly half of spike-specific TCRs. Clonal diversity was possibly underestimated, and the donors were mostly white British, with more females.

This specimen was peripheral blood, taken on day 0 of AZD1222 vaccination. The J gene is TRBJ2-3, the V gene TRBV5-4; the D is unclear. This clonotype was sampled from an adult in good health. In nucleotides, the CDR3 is TGTGCCAGCAGCTTCCACCAGAACACAGATACGCAGTATTTT. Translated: CASSFHQNTDTQYF.